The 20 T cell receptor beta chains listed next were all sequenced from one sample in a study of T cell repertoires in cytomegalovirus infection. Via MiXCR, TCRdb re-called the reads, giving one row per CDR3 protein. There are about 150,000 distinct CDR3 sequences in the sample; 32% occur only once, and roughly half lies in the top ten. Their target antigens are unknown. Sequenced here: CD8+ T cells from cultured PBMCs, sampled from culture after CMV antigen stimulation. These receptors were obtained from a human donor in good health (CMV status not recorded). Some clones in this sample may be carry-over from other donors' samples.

CDR3 loop: CASSSEPGRAYEQYF. In nucleotides, the CDR3 is TGTGCCAGCAGCTCCGAACCGGGCAGAGCCTACGAGCAGTACTTC. The chain links TRBV7-9 to TRBJ2-7; D ambiguous. Germline V gene data show CDR1 as SEHNR and CDR2 as FQNEAQ (reference sequence). V was shortened by 4 bases and J by 2 bases, with 15 bases between the two germline ends. This CDR3 comprises 15 residues.

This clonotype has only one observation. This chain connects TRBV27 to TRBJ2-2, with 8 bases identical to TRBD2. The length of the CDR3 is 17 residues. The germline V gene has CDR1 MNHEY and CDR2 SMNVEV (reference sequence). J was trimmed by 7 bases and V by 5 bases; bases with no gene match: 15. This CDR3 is CASSPAGQRGIVGELFF. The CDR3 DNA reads TGTGCCAGCAGTCCCGCCGGGCAGCGGGGGATAGTCGGGGAGCTGTTTTTT.

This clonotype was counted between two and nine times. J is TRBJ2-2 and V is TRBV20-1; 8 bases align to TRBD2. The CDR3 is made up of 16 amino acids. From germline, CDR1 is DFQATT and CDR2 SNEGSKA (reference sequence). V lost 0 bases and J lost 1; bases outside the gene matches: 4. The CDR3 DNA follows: TGCAGTGCTAGAGATAGGCTAGCGGGGAACACCGGGGAGCTGTTTTTT. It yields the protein CSARDRLAGNTGELFF.

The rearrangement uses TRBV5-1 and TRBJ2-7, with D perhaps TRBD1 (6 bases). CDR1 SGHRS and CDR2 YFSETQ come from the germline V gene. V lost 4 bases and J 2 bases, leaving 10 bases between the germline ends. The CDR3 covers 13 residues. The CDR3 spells CASSPWDTYEQYF. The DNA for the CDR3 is TGCGCCAGCAGCCCCTGGGACACCTACGAGCAGTACTTC.

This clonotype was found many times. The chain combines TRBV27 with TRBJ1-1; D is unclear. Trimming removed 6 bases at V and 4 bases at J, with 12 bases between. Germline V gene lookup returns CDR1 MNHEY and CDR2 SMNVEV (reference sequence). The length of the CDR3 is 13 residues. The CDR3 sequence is CASSLARGTEAFF. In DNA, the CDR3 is TGTGCCAGCAGCTTGGCGCGGGGCACTGAAGCTTTCTTT.

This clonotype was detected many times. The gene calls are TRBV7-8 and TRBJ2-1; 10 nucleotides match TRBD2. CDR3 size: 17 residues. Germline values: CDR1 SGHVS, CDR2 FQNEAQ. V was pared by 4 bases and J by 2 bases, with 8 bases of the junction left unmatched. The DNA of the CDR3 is TGTGCCAGCAGCTCCTCAGCGGGGGGGCTCACCTACAATGAGCAGTTCTTC. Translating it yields CASSSSAGGLTYNEQFF.

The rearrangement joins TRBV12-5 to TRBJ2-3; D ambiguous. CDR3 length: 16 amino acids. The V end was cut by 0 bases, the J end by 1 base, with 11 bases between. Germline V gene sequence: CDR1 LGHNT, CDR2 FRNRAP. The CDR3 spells CASGLVESGGTDTQYF. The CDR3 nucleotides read TGTGCTAGTGGTTTGGTAGAAAGTGGGGGCACAGATACGCAGTATTTT. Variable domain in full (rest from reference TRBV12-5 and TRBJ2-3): DARVTQTPRHKVTEMGQEVTMRCQPILGHNTVFWYRQTMMQGLELLAYFRNRAPLDDSGMPKDRFSAEMPDATLATLKIQPSEPRDSAVYFCASGLVESGGTDTQYFGPGTRLTVL.

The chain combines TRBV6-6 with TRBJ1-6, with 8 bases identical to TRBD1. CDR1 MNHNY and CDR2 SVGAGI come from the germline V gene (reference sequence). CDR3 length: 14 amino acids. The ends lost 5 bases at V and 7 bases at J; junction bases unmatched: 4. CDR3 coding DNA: TGTGCCAGCAGTATCAGGGGGCAGAATTCACCCCTCCACTTT. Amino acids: CASSIRGQNSPLHF.

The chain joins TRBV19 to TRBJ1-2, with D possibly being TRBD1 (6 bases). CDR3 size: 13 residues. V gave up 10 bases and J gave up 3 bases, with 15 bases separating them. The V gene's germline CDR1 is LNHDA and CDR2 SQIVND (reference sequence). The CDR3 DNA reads TGTGCCACAAAGGAGGGGGGAGACTATGGCTACACCTTC. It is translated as CATKEGGDYGYTF.

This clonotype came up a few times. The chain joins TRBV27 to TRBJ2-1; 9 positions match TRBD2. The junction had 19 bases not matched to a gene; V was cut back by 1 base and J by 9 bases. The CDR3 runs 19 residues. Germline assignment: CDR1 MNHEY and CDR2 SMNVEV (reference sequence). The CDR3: CASSLFMEVGSGGVFEQFF. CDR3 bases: TGTGCCAGCAGTTTATTTATGGAGGTTGGTAGCGGGGGAGTTTTTGAGCAGTTCTTC.

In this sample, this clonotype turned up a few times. The CDR3, as DNA: TGCGCCAGCAGCTGGGGACTAGCGGGGACCGGGGAGCTGTTTTTT. Translating it yields CASSWGLAGTGELFF. This chain connects TRBV5-1 to TRBJ2-2; 13 bases align to TRBD2. The CDR3 runs to 15 residues. The ends lost 3 bases at V and 5 bases at J; junction bases unmatched: 1. Germline lookup yields CDR1 SGHRS and CDR2 YFSETQ.

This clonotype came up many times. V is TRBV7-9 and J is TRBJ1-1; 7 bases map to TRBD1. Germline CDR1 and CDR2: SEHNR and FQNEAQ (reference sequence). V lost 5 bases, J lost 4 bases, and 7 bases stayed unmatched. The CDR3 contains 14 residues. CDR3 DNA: TGTGCCAGCAGCCCGACAGGGTCGGTCACTGAAGCTTTCTTT. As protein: CASSPTGSVTEAFF.

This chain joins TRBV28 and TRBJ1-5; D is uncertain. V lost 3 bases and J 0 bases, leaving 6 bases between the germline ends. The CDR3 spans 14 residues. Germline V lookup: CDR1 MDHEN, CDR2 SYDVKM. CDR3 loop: CASSFWGSNQPQHF. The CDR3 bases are TGTGCCAGCAGTTTTTGGGGTAGCAATCAGCCCCAGCATTTT.

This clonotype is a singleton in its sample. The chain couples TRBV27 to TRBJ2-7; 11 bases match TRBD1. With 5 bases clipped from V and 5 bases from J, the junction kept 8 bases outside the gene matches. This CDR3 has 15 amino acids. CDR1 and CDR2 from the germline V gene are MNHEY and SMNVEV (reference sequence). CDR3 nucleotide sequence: TGTGCCAGCAGTAGATCGGACAGGGGGCCGGACGAGCAGTACTTC. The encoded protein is CASSRSDRGPDEQYF.

CDR3 nucleotide sequence: TGTGCCAGCAGTGCAGGGGGCGACGGAGCTTTCTTT. This codes for CASSAGGDGAFF. This chain connects TRBV7-6 to TRBJ1-1; 8 bases agree with TRBD1. This CDR3 has 12 residues. From germline, CDR1 is SGHVS and CDR2 FNYEAQ. V dropped 6 bases and J dropped 10; count of bases not matched to a gene: 7.

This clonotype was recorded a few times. CDR3 bases: TGTGCCAGCAGTGGGCAGGGAGGGGGCCATGGCTACACCTTC. Translating it yields CASSGQGGGHGYTF. The chain couples TRBV6-1 to TRBJ1-2; 7 nucleotides agree with TRBD1. V was clipped by 4 bases and J by 6 bases; unmatched bases: 8. The germline CDR1 and CDR2 sequences are MNHNS and SASEGT. The length of the CDR3 is 14 residues.

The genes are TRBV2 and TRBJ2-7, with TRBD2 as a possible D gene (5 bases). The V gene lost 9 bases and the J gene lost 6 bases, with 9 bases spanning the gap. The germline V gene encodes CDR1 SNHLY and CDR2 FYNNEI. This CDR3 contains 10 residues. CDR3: CASDEGEQYF. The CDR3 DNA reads TGTGCCAGTGACGAGGGCGAGCAGTACTTC.

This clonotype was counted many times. CDR3 in DNA: TGTGCCAGCAGCCCGGCCGTGATCTTGATGAACACTGAAGCTTTCTTT. Protein sequence: CASSPAVILMNTEAFF. The rearrangement links TRBV14 to TRBJ1-1; D remains unclear. In germline, CDR1 is SGHDN, CDR2 FVKESK. The V end lost 4 bases, the J end lost 0 bases, and 15 bases lay between the germline ends. This CDR3 region has 16 residues.

The CDR3 loop is CAGWTGDSYTF. CDR3 in DNA: TGTGCCGGGTGGACAGGGGATAGCTACACCTTC. The chain has TRBV2 and TRBJ1-2; 9 bases are a match to TRBD1. V shed 11 bases, J shed 9 bases, and the junction held 7 bases outside the gene matches. The germline V gene encodes CDR1 SNHLY and CDR2 FYNNEI. The CDR3 has 11 amino acids.

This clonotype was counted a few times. CDR3 DNA: TGTGCCAGCAGCGGGACAGGGGGCAGGAATGAGCAGTTCTTC. Its translation is CASSGTGGRNEQFF. This chain uses TRBV2 with TRBJ2-1, with 12 positions matching TRBD1. The V segment lost 6 bases and the J segment 7 bases; nucleotides outside the gene matches: 4. Germline V gene lookup returns CDR1 SNHLY and CDR2 FYNNEI. There are 14 residues in the CDR3.